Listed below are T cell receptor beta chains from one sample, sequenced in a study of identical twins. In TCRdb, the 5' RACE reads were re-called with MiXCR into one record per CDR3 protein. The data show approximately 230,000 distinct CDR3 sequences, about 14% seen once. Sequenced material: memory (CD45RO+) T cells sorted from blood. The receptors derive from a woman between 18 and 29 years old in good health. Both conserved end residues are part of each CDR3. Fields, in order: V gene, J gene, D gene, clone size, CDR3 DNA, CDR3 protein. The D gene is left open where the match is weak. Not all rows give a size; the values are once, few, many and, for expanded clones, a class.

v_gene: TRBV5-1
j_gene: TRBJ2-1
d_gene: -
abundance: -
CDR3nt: TGCGCCAGCAGCGCCTTACTAGGCTCCTACAATGAGCAGTTCTTC
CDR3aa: CASSALLGSYNEQFF

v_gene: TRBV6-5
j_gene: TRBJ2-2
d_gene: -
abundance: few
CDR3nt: TGTGCCAGCAGGGTTAGTGGCGGGGAGCTGTTTTTT
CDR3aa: CASRVSGGELFF

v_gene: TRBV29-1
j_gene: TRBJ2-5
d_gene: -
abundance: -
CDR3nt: TGCAGCGTTGGGGTAGGGGAGACCCAGTACTTC
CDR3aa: CSVGVGETQYF

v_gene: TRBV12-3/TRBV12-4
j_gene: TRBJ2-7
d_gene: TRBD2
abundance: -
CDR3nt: TGTGCCAGCAGTTGGCGGGAGGGATCTGACGAGCAGTACTTC
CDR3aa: CASSWREGSDEQYF

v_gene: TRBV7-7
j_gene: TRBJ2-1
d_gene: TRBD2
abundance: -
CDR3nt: TGTGCCAGCAGCCTGGGACTAGCCTCATTCGGGGAGCAGTTCTTC
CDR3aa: CASSLGLASFGEQFF

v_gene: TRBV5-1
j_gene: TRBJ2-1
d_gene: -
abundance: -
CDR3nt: TGCGCCAGCAGCTTGGTGCGCGATTCATACAATGAGCAGTTCTTC
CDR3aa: CASSLVRDSYNEQFF

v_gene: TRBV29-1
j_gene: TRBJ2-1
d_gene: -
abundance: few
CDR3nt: TGCAGCGTTGACTCTGGGGGGGGGCTGTTCGAGCAGTTCTTC
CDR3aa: CSVDSGGGLFEQFF

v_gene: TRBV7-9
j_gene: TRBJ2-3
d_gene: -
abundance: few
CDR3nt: TGTGCCAGCAGCTTCCAGGACCCGACAGATACGCAGTATTTT
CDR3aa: CASSFQDPTDTQYF

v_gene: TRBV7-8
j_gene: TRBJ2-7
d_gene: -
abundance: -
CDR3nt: TGTGCCAGCAGCCCCCCGGTGGGTCAGGGAGCGTACGAGCAGTACTTC
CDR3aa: CASSPPVGQGAYEQYF

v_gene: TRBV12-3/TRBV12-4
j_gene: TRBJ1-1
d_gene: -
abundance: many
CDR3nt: TGTGCCAGCAGCGCTTTTGCGGCGGGGAACACTGAAGCTTTCTTT
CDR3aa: CASSAFAAGNTEAFF

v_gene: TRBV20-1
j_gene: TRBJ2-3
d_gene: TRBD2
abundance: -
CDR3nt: TGCAGTGCTAGAGTGGGGACTAGCGGAGATACGCAGTATTTT
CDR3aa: CSARVGTSGDTQYF

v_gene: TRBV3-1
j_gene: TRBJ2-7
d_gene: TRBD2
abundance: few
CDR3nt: TGTGCCAGCAGCCATGGACTAGCGGGGGGGCAGTACTTC
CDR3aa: CASSHGLAGGQYF

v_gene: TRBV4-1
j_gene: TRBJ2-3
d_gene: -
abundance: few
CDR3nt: TGCGCCAGCAGCCACCCTTGGGGCACAGATACGCAGTATTTT
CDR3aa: CASSHPWGTDTQYF

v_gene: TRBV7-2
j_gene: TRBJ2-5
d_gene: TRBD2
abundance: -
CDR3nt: TGTGCCAGCAGACTCACTAGCGGGAGTGCGACCCAGTACTTC
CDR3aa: CASRLTSGSATQYF

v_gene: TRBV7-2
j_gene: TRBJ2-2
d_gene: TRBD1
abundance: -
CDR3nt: TGTGCCAGCAGTCCAAGACAGGGGTCGAACACCGGGGAGCTGTTTTTT
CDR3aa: CASSPRQGSNTGELFF

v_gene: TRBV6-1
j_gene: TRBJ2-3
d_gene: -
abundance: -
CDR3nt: TGTGCCAGCAGGGACAGTTTAACATCGACAGATACGCAGTATTTT
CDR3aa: CASRDSLTSTDTQYF

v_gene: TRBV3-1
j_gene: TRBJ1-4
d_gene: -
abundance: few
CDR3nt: TGTGCCAGCGGTGAATGGGGGTCTAATGAAAAACTGTTTTTT
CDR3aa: CASGEWGSNEKLFF

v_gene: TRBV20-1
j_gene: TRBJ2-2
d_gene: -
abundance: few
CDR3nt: TGCAGTGCTAGAAACTGGGAACGCGCGGAGCTGTTTTTT
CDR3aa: CSARNWERAELFF

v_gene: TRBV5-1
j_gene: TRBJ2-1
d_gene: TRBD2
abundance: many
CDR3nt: TGCGCCAGCAGCTTGGGGGGGACTAGCGGAGATGAGCAGTTCTTC
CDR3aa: CASSLGGTSGDEQFF

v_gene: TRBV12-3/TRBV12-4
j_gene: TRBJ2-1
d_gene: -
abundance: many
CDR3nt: TGTGCCAGCATCTCGGCTAGCGCCCGTTTTTATGAGCAGTTCTTC
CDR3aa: CASISASARFYEQFF

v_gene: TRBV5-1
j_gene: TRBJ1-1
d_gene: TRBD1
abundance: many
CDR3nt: TGCGCCAGCAGCCTTGACAGGGCGCCCACTGAAGCTTTCTTT
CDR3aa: CASSLDRAPTEAFF

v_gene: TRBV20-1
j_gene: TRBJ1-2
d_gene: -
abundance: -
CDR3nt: TGCAGTGCTACCGACAGTAACTATGGCTACACCTTC
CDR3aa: CSATDSNYGYTF

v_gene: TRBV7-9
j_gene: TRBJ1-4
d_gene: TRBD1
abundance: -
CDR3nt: TGTGCCAGCAGCCGAAGCCACGACAGGGTGGTAGATGAAAAACTGTTTTTT
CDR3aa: CASSRSHDRVVDEKLFF

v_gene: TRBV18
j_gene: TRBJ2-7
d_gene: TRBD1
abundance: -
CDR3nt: TGTGCCAGCTCACCTCCGGGACAGAAAGACGAGCAGTACTTC
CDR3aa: CASSPPGQKDEQYF

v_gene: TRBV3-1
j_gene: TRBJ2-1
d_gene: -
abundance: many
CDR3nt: TGTGCCAGCACTTTAAGGCATGAGCAGTTCTTC
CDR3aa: CASTLRHEQFF

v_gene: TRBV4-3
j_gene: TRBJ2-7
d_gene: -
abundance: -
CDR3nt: TGCGCCAGCAGCCAAGAATTGAAGACAATATACTACGAGCAGTACTTC
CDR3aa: CASSQELKTIYYEQYF

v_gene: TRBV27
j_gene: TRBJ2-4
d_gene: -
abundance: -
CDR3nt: TGTGCCAGCACCCAAGGTTGGGGGGTAGGCAAAAACATTCAGTACTTC
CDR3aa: CASTQGWGVGKNIQYF

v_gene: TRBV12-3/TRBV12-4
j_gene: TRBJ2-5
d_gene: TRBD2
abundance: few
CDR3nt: TGTGCCAGCAGTTTGCGGGGGACCCAAGAGACCCAGTACTTC
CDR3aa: CASSLRGTQETQYF

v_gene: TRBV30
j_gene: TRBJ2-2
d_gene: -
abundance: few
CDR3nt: TGTGCCTGGAGTGCCTCAGTCGGGGAGCTGTTTTTT
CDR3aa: CAWSASVGELFF

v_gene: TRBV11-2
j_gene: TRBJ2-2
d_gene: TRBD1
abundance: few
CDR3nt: TGTGCCAGCATCCCAGACCGGGACAGGGCCGGGGAGCTGTTTTTT
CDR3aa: CASIPDRDRAGELFF

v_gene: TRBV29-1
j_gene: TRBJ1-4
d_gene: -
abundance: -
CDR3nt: TGCAGCGTTGGGTACAGGGCTGGGGGACTGTTTTTT
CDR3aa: CSVGYRAGGLFF

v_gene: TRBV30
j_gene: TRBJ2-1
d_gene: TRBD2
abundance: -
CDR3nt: TGTGCCTGGAGTCGGACTAGCGGGAGGGTCGGTGAGCAGTTCTTC
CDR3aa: CAWSRTSGRVGEQFF

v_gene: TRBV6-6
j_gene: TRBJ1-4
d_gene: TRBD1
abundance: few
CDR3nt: TGTGCCAGCAAACAACAGGGGGGTGAAAAACTGTTTTTT
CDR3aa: CASKQQGGEKLFF

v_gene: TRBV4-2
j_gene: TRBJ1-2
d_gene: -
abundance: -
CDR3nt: TGTGCCAGCAGCCACTTAGGCGGGGGCCCTAACTATGGCTACACCTTC
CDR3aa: CASSHLGGGPNYGYTF

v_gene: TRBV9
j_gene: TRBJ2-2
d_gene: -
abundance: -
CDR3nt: TGTGCCAGCAGCCCCGTAAGCACCGGGGAGCTGTTTTTT
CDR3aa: CASSPVSTGELFF

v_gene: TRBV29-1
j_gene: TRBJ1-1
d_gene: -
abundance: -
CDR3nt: TGCAGCGTTGGCTGGGACACTGAAGCTTTCTTT
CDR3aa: CSVGWDTEAFF

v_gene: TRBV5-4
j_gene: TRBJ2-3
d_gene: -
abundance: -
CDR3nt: TGTGCCAGCAGCGGCCCAAGGGATACGCAGTATTTT
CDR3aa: CASSGPRDTQYF

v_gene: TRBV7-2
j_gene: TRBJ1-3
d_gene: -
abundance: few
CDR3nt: TGTGCCAGCAGCCCGAGAGCTGCCACCTCTGGAAACACCATATATTTT
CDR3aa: CASSPRAATSGNTIYF

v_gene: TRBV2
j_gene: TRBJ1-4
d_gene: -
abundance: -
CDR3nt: TGTGCCAGCAGTGTGTTTGAAAAACTGTTTTTT
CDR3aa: CASSVFEKLFF

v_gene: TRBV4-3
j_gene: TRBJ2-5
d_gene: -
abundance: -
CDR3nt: TGCGCCAGCAGCCAAGTGGGGGAGTTTGAGACCCAGTACTTC
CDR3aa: CASSQVGEFETQYF

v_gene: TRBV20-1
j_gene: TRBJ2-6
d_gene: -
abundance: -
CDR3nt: TGCAGTGCTAGAGAGGACTACTCTGGGGCCAACGTCCTGACTTTC
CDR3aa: CSAREDYSGANVLTF

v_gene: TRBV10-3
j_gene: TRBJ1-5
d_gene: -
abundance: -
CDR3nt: TGTGCCATCAGTGGGGCGGGGAACCAGCCCCAGCATTTT
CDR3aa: CAISGAGNQPQHF

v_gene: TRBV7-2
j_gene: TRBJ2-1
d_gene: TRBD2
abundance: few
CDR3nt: TGTGCCAGCAGCTCCCAAGCGGGGGGGCGTAATGAGCAGTTCTTC
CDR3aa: CASSSQAGGRNEQFF

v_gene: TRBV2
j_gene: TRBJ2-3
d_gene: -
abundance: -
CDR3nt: TGTGCCAGCTCCCAGGGCGCAGATACGCAGTATTTT
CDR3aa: CASSQGADTQYF

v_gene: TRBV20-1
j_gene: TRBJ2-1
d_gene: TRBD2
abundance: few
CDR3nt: TGCAGTGCTGGGACTAGCGCAGACAATGAGCAGTTCTTC
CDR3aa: CSAGTSADNEQFF

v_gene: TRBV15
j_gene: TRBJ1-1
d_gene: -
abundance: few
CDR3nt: TGTGCCACCAGCACTCCTCTAAAAGCTTTCTTT
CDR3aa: CATSTPLKAFF

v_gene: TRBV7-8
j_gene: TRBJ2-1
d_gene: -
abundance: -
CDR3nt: TGTGCCAGCAGCTCGGTAAGCAATGAGCAGTTCTTC
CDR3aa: CASSSVSNEQFF

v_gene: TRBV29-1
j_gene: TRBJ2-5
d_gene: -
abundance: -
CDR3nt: TGCAGCGTTGTGGACAGCCCAGGAAGAGAGACCCAGTACTTC
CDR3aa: CSVVDSPGRETQYF

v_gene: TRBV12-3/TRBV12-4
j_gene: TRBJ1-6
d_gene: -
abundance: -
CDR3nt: TGTGCCAGCATCCTCCAGGGCTCCTATAATTCACCCCTCCACTTT
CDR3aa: CASILQGSYNSPLHF

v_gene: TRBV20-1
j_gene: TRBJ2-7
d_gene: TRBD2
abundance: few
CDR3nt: TGCAGTGCTGTCTCCGGGACTAGCTTTTACGAGCAGTACTTC
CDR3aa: CSAVSGTSFYEQYF

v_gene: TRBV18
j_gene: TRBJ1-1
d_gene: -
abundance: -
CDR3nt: TGTGCCAGCTCACCGAATCAATCGGGACACCACCAAGCTTTCTTT
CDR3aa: CASSPNQSGHHQAFF

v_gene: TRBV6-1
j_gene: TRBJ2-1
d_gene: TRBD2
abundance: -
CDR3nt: TGTGCCAGCGGGACTAGCCCCTACAATGAGCAGTTCTTC
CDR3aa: CASGTSPYNEQFF

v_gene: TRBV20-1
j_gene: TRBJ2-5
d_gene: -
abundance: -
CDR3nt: TGCAGTGCTGCATTGACCAAGTTCAGCCAAGAGACCCAGTACTTC
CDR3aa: CSAALTKFSQETQYF

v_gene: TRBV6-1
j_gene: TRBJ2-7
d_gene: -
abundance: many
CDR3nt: TGTGCCAGCAGTGAACACGGCAGGTCCGCCTACGAGCAGTACTTC
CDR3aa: CASSEHGRSAYEQYF

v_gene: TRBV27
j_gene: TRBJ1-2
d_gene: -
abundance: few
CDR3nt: TGTGCCAGCAGTTTATCGTTAACCAAGGATGGCTACACCTTC
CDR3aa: CASSLSLTKDGYTF

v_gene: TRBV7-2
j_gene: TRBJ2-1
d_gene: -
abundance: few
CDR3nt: TGTGCCAGCAGCATACCCCGGGGGGCTCCCGTCTTC
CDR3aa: CASSIPRGAPVF

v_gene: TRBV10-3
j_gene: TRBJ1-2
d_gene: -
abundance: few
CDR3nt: TGTGCCATCACCGGTCTCATCTTTAACTATGGCTACACCTTC
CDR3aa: CAITGLIFNYGYTF

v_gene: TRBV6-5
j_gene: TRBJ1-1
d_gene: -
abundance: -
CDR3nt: TGTGCCAGCAGTTACTCGATAGGAGTGAACACTGAAGCTTTCTTT
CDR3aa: CASSYSIGVNTEAFF

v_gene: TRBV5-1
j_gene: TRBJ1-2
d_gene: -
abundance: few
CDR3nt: TGCGCCAGCAGCTTGGACGCACGGAACTATGGCTACACCTTC
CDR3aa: CASSLDARNYGYTF

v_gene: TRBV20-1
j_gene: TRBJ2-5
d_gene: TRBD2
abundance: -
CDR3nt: TGCAGTGCTCGCCCGAGCGGGAGCGCTGGAGAGACCCAGTACTTC
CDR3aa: CSARPSGSAGETQYF